Each of the 5 T cell receptor beta chains below was sequenced from the same sample in a study of blood T cell repertoires in COVID-19. The table came from immunoSEQ multiplex PCR; TCRdb's copy has only in-frame clones and leaves some out. The sample contains roughly 380,000 clones, roughly nine tenths of which appear only once. The sequenced material came from peripheral blood. These receptors all stem from a woman in her sixties with COVID-19, enrolled during active disease.

The rearrangement uses TRBV4-2 and TRBJ1-4, with D tentatively TRBD1 (5 bases). This CDR3 is built from 15 residues. Germline V lookup: CDR1 LGHNA, CDR2 YNFKEQ. Trimming took off 4 bases at V and 7 bases at J, with 16 bases between the two ends. CDR3 region: CASSPIVRGGEKLFF. In DNA, the CDR3 is TGTGCCAGCAGCCCTATAGTTAGGGGAGGTGAAAAACTGTTTTTT.

The gene calls are TRBV5-4 and TRBJ1-1, with TRBD1 matching over 7 bases. The CDR3 is 15 residues long. CDR1 SGHNT and CDR2 YYREEE come from the germline V gene (reference sequence). Trimming cost V 2 bases and J 1 base; bases outside gene matches: 5. In DNA form, the CDR3 reads TGTGCCAGCAGCTTTCCGGGACAGCCGAACACTGAAGCTTTCTTT. It codes for CASSFPGQPNTEAFF.

This clone qualifies as medium-sized. V gene TRBV5-8 combines with J gene TRBJ2-7, with 9 nucleotides matching TRBD1. The ends lost 2 bases at V and 6 bases at J; junction bases unmatched: 9. Germline CDR1 SGHTS, CDR2 YDEGEE. CDR3 size: 15 residues. CDR3 bases: TGTGCCAGCAGCTTAGATACGCCGACAGGGGGCGAGCAGTACTTC. This codes for CASSLDTPTGGEQYF. The full variable domain, completed using reference TRBV5-8 and TRBJ2-7, is EAGVTQSPTHLIKTRGQQATLRCSPISGHTSVYWYQQALGLGLQFLLWYDEGEERNRGNFPPRFSGRQFPNYSSELNVNALELEDSALYLCASSLDTPTGGEQYFGPGTRLTVT.

V and J are TRBV6-6 and TRBJ1-3, with unresolved D. The CDR3 length is 15 residues. Trimming cost V 5 bases and J 4 bases, with 15 bases left between them. The germline V gene has CDR1 MNHNY and CDR2 SVGAGI (reference sequence). The CDR3 reads CASSTPGQAGNTIYF. The CDR3 nucleotides read TGTGCCAGCAGTACCCCTGGGCAGGCGGGAAACACCATATATTTT.

This chain connects TRBV5-1 to TRBJ1-6; 7 positions match TRBD1. J gave up 7 bases and V 5 bases, and 6 bases lay outside the gene matches. Germline values: CDR1 SGHRS, CDR2 YFSETQ. CDR3 size: 14 residues. The CDR3 DNA sequence: TGCGCCAGCAGTCCGGGACAGCCCAATTCACCCCTCCACTTT. This gives the protein CASSPGQPNSPLHF. Variable domain in full (rest from reference TRBV5-1 and TRBJ1-6): KAGVTQTPRYLIKTRGQQVTLSCSPISGHRSVSWYQQTPGQGLQFLFEYFSETQRNKGNFPGRFSGRQFSNSRSEMNVSTLELGDSALYLCASSPGQPNSPLHFGNGTRLTVT.